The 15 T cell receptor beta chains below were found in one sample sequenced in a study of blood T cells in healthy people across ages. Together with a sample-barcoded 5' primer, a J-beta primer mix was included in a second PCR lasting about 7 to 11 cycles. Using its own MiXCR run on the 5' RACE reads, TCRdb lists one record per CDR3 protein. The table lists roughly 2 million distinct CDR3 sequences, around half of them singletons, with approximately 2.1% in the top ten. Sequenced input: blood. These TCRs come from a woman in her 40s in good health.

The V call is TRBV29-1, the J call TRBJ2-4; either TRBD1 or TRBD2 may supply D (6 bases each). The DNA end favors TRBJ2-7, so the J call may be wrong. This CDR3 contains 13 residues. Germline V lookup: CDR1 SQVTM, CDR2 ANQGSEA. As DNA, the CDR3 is TGCAGCGTTCGAGGGGGGCACTCCTACGAGCAGTACTTC. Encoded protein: CSVRGGHSYEQYF.

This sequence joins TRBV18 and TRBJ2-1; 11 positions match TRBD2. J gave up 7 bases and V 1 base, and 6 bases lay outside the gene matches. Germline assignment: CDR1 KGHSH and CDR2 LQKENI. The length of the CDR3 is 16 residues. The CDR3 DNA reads TGTGCCAGCTCACCACTGACTAGCGGGGTAAGGAATGAGCAGTTCTTC. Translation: CASSPLTSGVRNEQFF.

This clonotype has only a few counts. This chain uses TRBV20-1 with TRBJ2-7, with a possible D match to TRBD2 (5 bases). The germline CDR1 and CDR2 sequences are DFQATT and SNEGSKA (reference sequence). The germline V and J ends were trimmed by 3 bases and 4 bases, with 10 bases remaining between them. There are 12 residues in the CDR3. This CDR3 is CSASRTGYEQYF. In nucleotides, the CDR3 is TGCAGTGCTAGCCGTACGGGGTACGAGCAGTACTTC.

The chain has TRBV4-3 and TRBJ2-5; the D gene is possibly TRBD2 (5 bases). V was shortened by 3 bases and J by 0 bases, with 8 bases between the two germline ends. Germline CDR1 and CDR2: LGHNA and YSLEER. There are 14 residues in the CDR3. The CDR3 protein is CASSHTRDQETQYF. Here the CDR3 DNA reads TGCGCCAGCAGCCACACTAGGGACCAAGAGACCCAGTACTTC.

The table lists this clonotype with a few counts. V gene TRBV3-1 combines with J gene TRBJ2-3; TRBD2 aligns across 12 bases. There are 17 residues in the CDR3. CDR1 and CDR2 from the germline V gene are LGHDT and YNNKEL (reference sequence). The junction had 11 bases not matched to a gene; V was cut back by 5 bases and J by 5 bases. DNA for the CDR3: TGTGCCAGCAGCGAGGGGCGGACTAGCGGGGTCGGAGATACGCAGTATTTT. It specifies CASSEGRTSGVGDTQYF.

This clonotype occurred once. CDR3 DNA sequence: TGCGCCAGCAGCCAAGTAAGGACTAGCGGGGGAGGGGATACGCAGTATTTT. It specifies CASSQVRTSGGGDTQYF. V and J are TRBV4-3 and TRBJ2-3; 13 nucleotides line up with TRBD2. The CDR3 is 17 amino acids. V lost 1 base and J lost 6; bases outside the gene matches: 7. Looked up from germline, CDR1 is LGHNA and CDR2 is YSLEER.

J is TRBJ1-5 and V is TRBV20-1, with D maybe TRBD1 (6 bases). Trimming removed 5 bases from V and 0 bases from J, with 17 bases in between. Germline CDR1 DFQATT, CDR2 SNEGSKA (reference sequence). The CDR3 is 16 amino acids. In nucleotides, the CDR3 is TGCAGTGCTGCCCGACAGGATCGGGCTAGCAATCAGCCCCAGCATTTT. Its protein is CSAARQDRASNQPQHF.

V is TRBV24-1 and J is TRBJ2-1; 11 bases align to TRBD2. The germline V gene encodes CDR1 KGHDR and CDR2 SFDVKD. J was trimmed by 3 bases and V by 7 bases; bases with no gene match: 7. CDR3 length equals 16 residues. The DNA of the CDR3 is TGTGCCACCAGCCCCATTAGCGGGGGGGACTACAATGAGCAGTTCTTC. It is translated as CATSPISGGDYNEQFF.

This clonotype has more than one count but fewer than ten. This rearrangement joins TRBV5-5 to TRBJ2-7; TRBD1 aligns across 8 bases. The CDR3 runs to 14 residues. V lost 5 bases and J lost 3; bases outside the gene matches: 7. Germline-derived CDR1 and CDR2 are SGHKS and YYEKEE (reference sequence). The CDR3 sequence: CASRSRDRYYEQYF. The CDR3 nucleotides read TGTGCCAGCAGGTCCCGGGACAGGTACTACGAGCAGTACTTC.

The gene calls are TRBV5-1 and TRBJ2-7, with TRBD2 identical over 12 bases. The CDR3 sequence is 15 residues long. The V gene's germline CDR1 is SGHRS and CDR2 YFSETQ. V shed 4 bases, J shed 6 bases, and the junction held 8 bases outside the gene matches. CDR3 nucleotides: TGCGCCAGCAGCCCAACGACTAGCGGGAGTTTCGAGCAGTACTTC. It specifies CASSPTTSGSFEQYF. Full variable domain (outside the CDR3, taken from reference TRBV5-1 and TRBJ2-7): KAGVTQTPRYLIKTRGQQVTLSCSPISGHRSVSWYQQTPGQGLQFLFEYFSETQRNKGNFPGRFSGRQFSNSRSEMNVSTLELGDSALYLCASSPTTSGSFEQYFGPGTRLTVT.

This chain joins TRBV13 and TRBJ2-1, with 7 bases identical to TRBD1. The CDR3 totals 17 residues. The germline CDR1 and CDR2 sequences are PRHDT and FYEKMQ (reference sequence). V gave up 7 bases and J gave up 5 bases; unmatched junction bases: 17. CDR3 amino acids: CASTQAPQGPFNNEQFF. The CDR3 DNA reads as TGTGCCAGCACCCAAGCCCCACAGGGGCCTTTCAACAATGAGCAGTTCTTC.

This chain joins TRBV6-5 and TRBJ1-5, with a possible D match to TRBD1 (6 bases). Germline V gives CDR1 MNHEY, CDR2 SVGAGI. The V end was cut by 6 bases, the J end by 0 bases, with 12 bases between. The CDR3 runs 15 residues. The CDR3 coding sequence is TGTGCCAGCAGCGCTGACAGGAGTAGCAATCAGCCCCAGCATTTT. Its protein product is CASSADRSSNQPQHF.

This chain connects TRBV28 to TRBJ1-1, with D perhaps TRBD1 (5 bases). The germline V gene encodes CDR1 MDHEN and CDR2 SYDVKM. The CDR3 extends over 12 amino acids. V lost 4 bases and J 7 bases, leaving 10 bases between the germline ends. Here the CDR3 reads CASSSWTCEAFF. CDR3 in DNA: TGTGCCAGCAGTTCCTGGACATGTGAAGCTTTCTTT.

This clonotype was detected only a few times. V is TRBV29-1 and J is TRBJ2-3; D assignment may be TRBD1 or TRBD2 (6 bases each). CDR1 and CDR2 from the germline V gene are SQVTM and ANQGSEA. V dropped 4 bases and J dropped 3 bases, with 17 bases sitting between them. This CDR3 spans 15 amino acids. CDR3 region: CSVVGTRGTTDTQYF. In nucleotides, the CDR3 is TGCAGCGTTGTGGGTACAAGGGGGACTACAGATACGCAGTATTTT.

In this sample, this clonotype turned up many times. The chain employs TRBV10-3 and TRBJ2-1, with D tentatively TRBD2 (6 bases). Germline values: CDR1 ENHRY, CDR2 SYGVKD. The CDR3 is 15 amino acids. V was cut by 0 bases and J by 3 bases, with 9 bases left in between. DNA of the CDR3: TGTGCCATCAGTGAGTCGGAAGCGGGCTACAATGAGCAGTTCTTC. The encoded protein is CAISESEAGYNEQFF.